Listed below are T cell receptor beta chains from one sample, sequenced in a study of PD-L1 blockade in urothelial cancer. The table came from immunoSEQ multiplex PCR; TCRdb's copy has only in-frame clones and leaves some out. This repertoire shows roughly 100,000 clones, less than 90% found once; its top ten account for under 8.5%. The sample in question was PBMCs, obtained around atezolizumab (anti-PD-L1) treatment. These receptors were obtained from a man in his 70s with urothelial cancer. The CDR3 runs from the conserved cysteine through the conserved F or W. D genes are given only for firm matches. Clone size is stated in some rows and not others, as once, few, many or a class when expanded.

size	V	D	J	CDR3	DNA
-	TRBV7-9	TRBD1	TRBJ2-1	CASGPTGGDEQFF	TGTGCCAGTGGGCCAACAGGGGGCGATGAGCAGTTCTTC
-	TRBV5-8	-	TRBJ2-2	CASSLSPNTGELFF	TGTGCCAGCAGCCTCTCCCCGAACACCGGGGAGCTGTTTTTT
-	TRBV5-1	TRBD2	TRBJ2-3	CASSLGTSGRAGF	TGCGCCAGCAGCCTAGGGACTAGCGGGAGGGCCGGTTTT
many	TRBV19	-	TRBJ2-7	CASSIDRDSYEQYF	TGTGCCAGTAGTATAGATCGGGACTCCTACGAGCAGTACTTC
-	TRBV15	-	TRBJ1-2	CATSRDAVRRGVGYTF	TGTGCCACCAGCAGAGATGCCGTTCGGAGGGGAGTGGGCTACACCTTC
once	TRBV7-3	-	TRBJ2-1	CASSSTGSSYNEQFF	TGTGCCAGCAGCTCAACAGGGAGCTCCTACAATGAGCAGTTCTTC
once	TRBV5-1	-	TRBJ2-3	CASSLEPGTTDTQYF	TGCGCCAGCAGCTTGGAACCAGGCACCACAGATACGCAGTATTTT
-	TRBV7-3	-	TRBJ2-1	CASSPRLVGEQFF	TGTGCCAGCAGCCCCAGACTAGTGGGTGAGCAGTTCTTC
once	TRBV19	-	TRBJ1-4	CASSIRTASTNEKLFF	TGTGCCAGTAGTATTAGGACAGCCTCAACTAATGAAAAACTGTTTTTT
-	TRBV21-1	-	TRBJ2-5	CASSKATTDLEETQYF	TGTGCCAGCAGCAAAGCAACAACGGACTTAGAAGAGACCCAGTACTTC
-	TRBV18	TRBD2	TRBJ2-7	CASSLREGPYEQYF	TGTGCCAGCTCTTTGCGGGAGGGTCCCTACGAGCAGTACTTC
-	TRBV19	TRBD2	TRBJ2-2	CASRTSRSTGELFF	TGTGCCAGCCGGACTAGCAGATCCACCGGGGAGCTGTTTTTT
-	TRBV7-3	TRBD1	TRBJ2-2	CASSGQGTGELFF	TGTGCCAGCAGCGGACAGGGTACCGGGGAGCTGTTTTTT
-	TRBV7-6	TRBD1	TRBJ1-2	CASSLGTGYGYTF	TGTGCCAGCAGCTTAGGGACAGGGTATGGCTACACCTTC
-	TRBV6-1	TRBD2	TRBJ2-5	CASRGGAETQYF	TGTGCCAGCAGGGGAGGGGCCGAGACCCAGTACTTC
once	TRBV11-2	TRBD1	TRBJ1-4	CASSETGGGGEKLFF	TGTGCCAGCAGCGAGACAGGGGGCGGGGGTGAAAAACTGTTTTTT
-	TRBV19	TRBD1	TRBJ1-3	CASSLYGTGIGNTIYF	TGTGCCAGTAGTCTGTATGGGACAGGGATTGGAAACACCATATATTTT
-	TRBV7-9	TRBD1	TRBJ2-4	CASSLIRGQGLDIQYF	TGTGCCAGCAGCTTGATCAGGGGACAGGGCTTGGACATTCAGTACTTC
few	TRBV4-1	TRBD1	TRBJ2-7	CASSQGSGGMYEQYF	TGCGCCAGCAGCCAAGGGTCAGGGGGCATGTACGAGCAGTACTTC
-	TRBV5-8	TRBD1	TRBJ1-1	CASRRTGTEAFF	TGTGCCAGCAGACGGACAGGGACTGAAGCTTTCTTT
-	TRBV15	-	TRBJ2-1	CATSRDQTSNEQFF	TGTGCCACCAGCAGAGACCAGACTAGCAATGAGCAGTTCTTC
-	TRBV7-3	-	TRBJ2-1	CASSLQQENEQFF	TGTGCCAGCAGCCTACAACAGGAAAATGAGCAGTTCTTC
-	TRBV19	TRBD1	TRBJ1-5	CASGNRGLSNQPQHF	TGTGCCAGTGGGAACAGGGGGCTTAGCAATCAGCCCCAGCATTTT
-	TRBV25-1	TRBD1	TRBJ2-1	CASSDNSGQGFVRNEQFF	TGTGCCAGCAGTGACAACTCGGGACAGGGTTTTGTTAGAAATGAGCAGTTCTTC
-	TRBV27	-	TRBJ2-7	CASSLSTRLPYEQYF	TGTGCCAGCAGTTTATCGACTAGACTTCCTTACGAGCAGTACTTC
-	TRBV28	-	TRBJ1-4	CASSLNGRGEKLFF	TGTGCCAGCAGTTTAAATGGTAGGGGGGAAAAACTGTTTTTT
few	TRBV18	-	TRBJ1-3	CASSPVGTDGNTIYF	TGTGCCAGCTCACCGGTCGGGACTGATGGAAACACCATATATTTT
-	TRBV5-8	-	TRBJ2-3	CASSSRGHSTDTQYF	TGTGCCAGCAGCAGCAGGGGACATTCCACAGATACGCAGTATTTT
-	TRBV5-1	-	TRBJ2-6	CASSMDNSGANVLTF	TGCGCCAGCAGCATGGACAACTCTGGGGCCAACGTCCTGACTTTC
once	TRBV4-2	-	TRBJ2-7	CASSQDTVSYEQYF	TGTGCCAGCAGCCAAGATACGGTGTCCTACGAGCAGTACTTC
-	TRBV5-1	-	TRBJ2-7	CASSPLTTRLSEQYF	TGCGCCAGCAGCCCTTTGACTACCAGACTCTCCGAGCAGTACTTC
few	TRBV19	-	TRBJ2-7	CASSSQGRDEQYF	TGTGCCAGTAGTTCCCAGGGTCGGGACGAGCAGTACTTC
many	TRBV7-9	TRBD2	TRBJ2-7	CASSSPLTSGSYEQYF	TGTGCCAGCAGCTCTCCCCTTACTAGCGGGAGTTACGAGCAGTACTTC
-	TRBV2	TRBD1	TRBJ1-4	CASSRDRANEKLFF	TGTGCCAGCAGTAGGGACAGAGCTAATGAAAAACTGTTTTTT
once	TRBV4-1	-	TRBJ2-7	CASSQDRVNAYEQYF	TGCGCCAGCAGCCAAGATCGGGTAAACGCCTACGAGCAGTACTTC
-	TRBV5-1	-	TRBJ1-6	CASSLERGSPLHF	TGCGCCAGCAGCTTGGAACGGGGGTCACCCCTCCACTTT
-	TRBV5-4	-	TRBJ1-2	CASSQDLGAVAENYGYTF	TGTGCCAGCAGCCAAGATTTAGGGGCGGTTGCAGAAAACTATGGCTACACCTTC
-	TRBV9	-	TRBJ1-4	CASSPGPGGTEKLFF	TGTGCCAGCAGCCCGGGACCGGGGGGTACTGAAAAACTGTTTTTT
-	TRBV11-2	TRBD2	TRBJ2-2	CASSLTGGPEELFF	TGTGCCAGCAGCTTAACGGGAGGGCCCGAGGAGCTGTTTTTT
-	TRBV11-2	-	TRBJ1-3	CASGDRSSGNTIYF	TGTGCCAGCGGAGACCGGAGCTCTGGAAACACCATATATTTT
-	TRBV11-2	-	TRBJ2-3	CASSQNQVADTQYF	TGTGCCAGCAGCCAGAACCAGGTTGCAGATACGCAGTATTTT
-	TRBV5-4	TRBD2	TRBJ2-5	CASSSGTSGRAAETQYF	TGTGCCAGCAGCTCCGGGACTAGCGGGAGAGCCGCTGAGACCCAGTACTTC
-	TRBV4-2	TRBD2	TRBJ2-3	CASSQVTQRDTDTQYF	TGTGCCAGCAGCCAAGTTACCCAGCGGGACACAGATACGCAGTATTTT
-	TRBV27	TRBD2	TRBJ2-7	CATGISSGLQYEQYF	TGTGCCACCGGTATCTCTAGCGGGTTGCAGTACGAGCAGTACTTC
-	TRBV19	-	TRBJ1-1	CASIQGDRTEAFF	TGTGCCAGTATCCAGGGTGATCGAACTGAAGCTTTCTTT
-	TRBV5-1	-	TRBJ2-5	CASSLDGSETQYF	TGCGCCAGCAGCTTGGATGGGAGCGAGACCCAGTACTTC
-	TRBV11-3	TRBD1	TRBJ1-2	CASSLEFVTGTSYGYTF	TGTGCCAGCAGCTTAGAGTTTGTGACAGGGACGTCCTATGGCTACACCTTC
-	TRBV6-5	TRBD2	TRBJ2-2	CATHRGGTDTGELFF	TGTGCCACCCATCGGGGGGGGACGGACACCGGGGAGCTGTTTTTT
-	TRBV18	-	TRBJ1-1	CASSPTPGVGTEAFF	TGTGCCAGCTCACCAACGCCGGGGGTCGGGACTGAAGCTTTCTTT
few	TRBV9	TRBD2	TRBJ2-1	CASSPSGRGKDEQFF	TGTGCCAGCAGCCCAAGCGGGAGAGGGAAGGATGAGCAGTTCTTC
-	TRBV21-1	-	TRBJ2-5	CASSKMYRGQETQYF	TGTGCCAGCAGCAAAATGTACAGGGGACAAGAGACCCAGTACTTC
-	TRBV4-2	TRBD2	TRBJ2-3	CASSPPGGPDTQYF	TGTGCCAGCAGTCCCCCGGGGGGACCAGATACGCAGTATTTT
-	TRBV4-1	-	TRBJ1-1	CASSQEPSHPKAFF	TGCGCCAGCAGCCAAGAGCCCTCACACCCCAAAGCTTTCTTT
-	TRBV7-8	-	TRBJ2-5	CASSQILASETQYF	TGTGCCAGCAGCCAGATTCTGGCCTCAGAGACCCAGTACTTC
-	TRBV6-1	-	TRBJ2-1	CASSELQGEQFF	TGTGCCAGCAGCGAACTTCAGGGTGAGCAGTTCTTC
-	TRBV25-1	TRBD2	TRBJ2-1	CASSGPSTSGVTYNEQFF	TGTGCCAGCAGTGGACCTTCGACTAGCGGGGTAACCTACAATGAGCAGTTCTTC
-	TRBV9	-	TRBJ2-1	CASSVASRNEQFF	TGTGCCAGCAGCGTGGCTAGTCGAAATGAGCAGTTCTTC